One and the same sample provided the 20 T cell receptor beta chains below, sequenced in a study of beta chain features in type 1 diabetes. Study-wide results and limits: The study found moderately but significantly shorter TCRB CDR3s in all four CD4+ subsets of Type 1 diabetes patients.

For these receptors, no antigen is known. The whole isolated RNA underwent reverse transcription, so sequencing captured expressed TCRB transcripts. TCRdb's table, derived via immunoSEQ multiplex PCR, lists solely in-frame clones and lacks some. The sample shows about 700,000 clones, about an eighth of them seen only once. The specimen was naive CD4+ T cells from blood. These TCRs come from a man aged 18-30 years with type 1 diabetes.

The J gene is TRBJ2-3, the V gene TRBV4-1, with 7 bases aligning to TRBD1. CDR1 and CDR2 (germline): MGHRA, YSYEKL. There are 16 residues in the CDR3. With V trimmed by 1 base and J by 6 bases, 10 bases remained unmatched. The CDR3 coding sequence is TGCGCCAGCAGCCAAGGCGCCCTTCAACAGGGGGATACGCAGTATTTT. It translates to CASSQGALQQGDTQYF.

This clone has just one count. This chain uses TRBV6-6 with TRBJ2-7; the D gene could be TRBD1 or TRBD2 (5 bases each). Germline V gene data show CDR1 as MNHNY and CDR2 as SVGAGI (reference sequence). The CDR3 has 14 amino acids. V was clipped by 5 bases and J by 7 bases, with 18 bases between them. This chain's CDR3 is CASSPGTEVLEQYF. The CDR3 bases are TGTGCCAGCAGTCCCGGGACGGAGGTGTTGGAGCAGTACTTC.

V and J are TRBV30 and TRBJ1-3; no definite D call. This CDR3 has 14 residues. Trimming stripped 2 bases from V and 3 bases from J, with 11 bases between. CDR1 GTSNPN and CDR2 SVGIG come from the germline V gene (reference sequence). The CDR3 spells CAWSPIPSGNTIYF. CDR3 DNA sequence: TGTGCCTGGAGTCCAATCCCAAGTGGAAACACCATATATTTT.

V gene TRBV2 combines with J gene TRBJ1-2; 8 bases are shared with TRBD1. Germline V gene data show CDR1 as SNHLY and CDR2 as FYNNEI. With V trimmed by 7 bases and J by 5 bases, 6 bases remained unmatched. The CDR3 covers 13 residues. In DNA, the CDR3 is TGTGCCAGCACCCCGGACAGGGAGTATGGCTACACCTTC. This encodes CASTPDREYGYTF.

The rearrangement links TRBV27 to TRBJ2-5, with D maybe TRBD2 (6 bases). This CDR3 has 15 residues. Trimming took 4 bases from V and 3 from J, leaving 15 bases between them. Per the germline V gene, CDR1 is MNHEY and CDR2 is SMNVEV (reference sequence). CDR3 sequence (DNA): TGTGCCAGCAGTTGGATGGGGGGACCCGAAGAGACCCAGTACTTC. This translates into CASSWMGGPEETQYF.

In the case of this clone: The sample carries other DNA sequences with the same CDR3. The CDR3 DNA follows: TGTGCCTGGAGTGTGTCCCTAGAGACCCAGTACTTC. It codes for CAWSVSLETQYF. V is TRBV30 and J is TRBJ2-5; D ambiguous. This CDR3 comprises 12 residues. The germline V and J ends were trimmed by 0 bases and 4 bases, with 6 bases remaining between them. Germline-derived CDR1 and CDR2 are GTSNPN and SVGIG (reference sequence).

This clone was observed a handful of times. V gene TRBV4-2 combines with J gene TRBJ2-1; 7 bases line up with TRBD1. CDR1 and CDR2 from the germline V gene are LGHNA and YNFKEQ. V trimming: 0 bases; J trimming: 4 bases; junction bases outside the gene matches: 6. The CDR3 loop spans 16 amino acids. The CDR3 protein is CASSQDFGTEYNEQFF. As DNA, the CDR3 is TGTGCCAGCAGCCAAGACTTTGGGACAGAGTACAATGAGCAGTTCTTC.

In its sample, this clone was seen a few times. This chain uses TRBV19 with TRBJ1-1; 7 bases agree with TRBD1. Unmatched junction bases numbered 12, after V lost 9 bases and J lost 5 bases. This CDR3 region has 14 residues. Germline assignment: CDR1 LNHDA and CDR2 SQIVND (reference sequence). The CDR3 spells CASGQDELRTEAFF. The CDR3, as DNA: TGTGCCAGCGGACAGGACGAGTTGAGAACTGAAGCTTTCTTT.

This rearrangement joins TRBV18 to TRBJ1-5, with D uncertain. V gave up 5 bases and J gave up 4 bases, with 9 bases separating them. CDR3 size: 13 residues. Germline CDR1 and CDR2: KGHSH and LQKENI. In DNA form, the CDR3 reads TGTGCCAGCTCAGCGGACCGTAATCAGCCCCAGCATTTT. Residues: CASSADRNQPQHF.

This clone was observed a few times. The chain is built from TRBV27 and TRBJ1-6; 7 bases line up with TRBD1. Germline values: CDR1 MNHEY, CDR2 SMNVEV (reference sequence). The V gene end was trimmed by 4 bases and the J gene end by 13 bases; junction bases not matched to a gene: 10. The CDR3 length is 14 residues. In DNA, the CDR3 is TGTGCCAGCAGTTCGTCTAGACAGGGAGGGCCCCTCCACTTT. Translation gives CASSSSRQGGPLHF.

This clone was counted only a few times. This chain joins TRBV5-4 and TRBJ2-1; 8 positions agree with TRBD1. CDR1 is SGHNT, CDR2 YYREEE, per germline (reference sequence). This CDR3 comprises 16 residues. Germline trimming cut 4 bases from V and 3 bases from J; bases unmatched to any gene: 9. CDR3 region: CASSPSTGDYYNEQFF. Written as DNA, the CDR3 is TGTGCCAGCAGCCCCTCGACAGGGGATTACTACAATGAGCAGTTCTTC.

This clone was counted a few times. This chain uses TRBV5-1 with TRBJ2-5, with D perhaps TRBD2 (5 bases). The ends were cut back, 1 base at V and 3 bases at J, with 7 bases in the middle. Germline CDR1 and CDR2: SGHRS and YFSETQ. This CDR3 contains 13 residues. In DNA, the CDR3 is TGCGCCAGCAGCTTGTTGCGGGAAGAGACCCAGTACTTC. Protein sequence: CASSLLREETQYF.

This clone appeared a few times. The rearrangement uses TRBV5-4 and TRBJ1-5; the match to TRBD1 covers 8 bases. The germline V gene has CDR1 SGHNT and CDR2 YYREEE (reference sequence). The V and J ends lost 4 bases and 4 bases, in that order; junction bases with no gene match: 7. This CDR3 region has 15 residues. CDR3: CASSDGQGGNQPQHF. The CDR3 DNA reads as TGTGCCAGCAGCGATGGACAGGGTGGAAATCAGCCCCAGCATTTT.

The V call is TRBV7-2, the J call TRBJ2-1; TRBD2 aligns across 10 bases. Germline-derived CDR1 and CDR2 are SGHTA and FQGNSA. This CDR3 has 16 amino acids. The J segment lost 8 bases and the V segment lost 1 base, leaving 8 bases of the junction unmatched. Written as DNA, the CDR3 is TGTGCCAGCAGCTTAGTAAGCGGGGGGGCGTACGATGAGCAGTTCTTC. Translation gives CASSLVSGGAYDEQFF.

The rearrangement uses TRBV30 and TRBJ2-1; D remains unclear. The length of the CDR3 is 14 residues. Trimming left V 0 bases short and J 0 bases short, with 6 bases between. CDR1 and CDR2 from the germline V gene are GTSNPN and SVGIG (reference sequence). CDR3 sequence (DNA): TGTGCCTGGAGTGTAGGCATCTCCTACAATGAGCAGTTCTTC. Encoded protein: CAWSVGISYNEQFF.

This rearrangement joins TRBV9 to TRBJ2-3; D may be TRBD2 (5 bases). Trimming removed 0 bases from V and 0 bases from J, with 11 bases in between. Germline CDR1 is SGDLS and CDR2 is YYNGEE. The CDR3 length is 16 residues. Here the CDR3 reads CASSVGARTSTDTQYF. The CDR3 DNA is TGTGCCAGCAGCGTAGGAGCCAGGACTAGCACAGATACGCAGTATTTT.

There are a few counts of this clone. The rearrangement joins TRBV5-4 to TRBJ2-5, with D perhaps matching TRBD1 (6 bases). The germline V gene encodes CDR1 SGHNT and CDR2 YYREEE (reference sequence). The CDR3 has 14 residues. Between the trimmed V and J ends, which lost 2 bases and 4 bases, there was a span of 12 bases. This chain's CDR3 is CASSLQGVPETQYF. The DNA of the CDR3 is TGTGCCAGCAGCTTACAGGGCGTCCCAGAGACCCAGTACTTC. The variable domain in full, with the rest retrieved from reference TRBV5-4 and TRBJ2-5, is ETGVTQSPTHLIKTRGQQVTLRCSSQSGHNTVSWYQQALGQGPQFIFQYYREEENGRGNFPPRFSGLQFPNYSSELNVNALELDDSALYLCASSLQGVPETQYFGPGTRLLVL.

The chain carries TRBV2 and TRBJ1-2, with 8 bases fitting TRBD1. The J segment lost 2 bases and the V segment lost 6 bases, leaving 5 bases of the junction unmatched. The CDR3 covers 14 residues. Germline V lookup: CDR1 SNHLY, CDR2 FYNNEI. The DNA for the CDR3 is TGTGCCAGCAGAGAGACAGGGGCGAACTATGGCTACACCTTC. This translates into CASRETGANYGYTF.

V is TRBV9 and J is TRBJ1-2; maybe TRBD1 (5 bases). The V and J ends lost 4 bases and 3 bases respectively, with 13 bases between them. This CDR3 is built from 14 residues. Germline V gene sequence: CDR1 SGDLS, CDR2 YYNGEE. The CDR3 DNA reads TGTGCCAGCAGCCCATCCGGAGGGGACTATGGCTACACCTTC. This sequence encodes CASSPSGGDYGYTF.

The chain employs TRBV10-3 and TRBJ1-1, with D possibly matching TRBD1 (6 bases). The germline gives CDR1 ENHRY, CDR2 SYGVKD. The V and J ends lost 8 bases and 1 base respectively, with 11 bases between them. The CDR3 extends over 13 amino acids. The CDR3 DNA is TGTGCCATCGCAGGGACATCGAACACTGAAGCTTTCTTT. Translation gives CAIAGTSNTEAFF.